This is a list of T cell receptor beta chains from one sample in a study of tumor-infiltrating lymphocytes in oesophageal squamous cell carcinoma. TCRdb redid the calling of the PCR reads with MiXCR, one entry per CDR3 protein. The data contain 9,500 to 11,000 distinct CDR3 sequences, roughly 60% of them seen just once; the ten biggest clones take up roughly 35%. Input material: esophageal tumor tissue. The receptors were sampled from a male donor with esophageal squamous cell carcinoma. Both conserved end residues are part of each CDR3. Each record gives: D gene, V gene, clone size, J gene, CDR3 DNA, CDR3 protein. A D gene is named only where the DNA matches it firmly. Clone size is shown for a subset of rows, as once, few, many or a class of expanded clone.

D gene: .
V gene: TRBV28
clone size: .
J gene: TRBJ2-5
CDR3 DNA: TGTGCCAGCAGTCCCCCGAAAGGACAAGAGACCCAGTACTTC
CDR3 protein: CASSPPKGQETQYF

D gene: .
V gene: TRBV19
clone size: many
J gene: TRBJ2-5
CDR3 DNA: TGTGCCAGTAGTATCACCGGGGTAGACGGTGAGCAGTACTTC
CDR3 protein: CASSITGVDGEQYF

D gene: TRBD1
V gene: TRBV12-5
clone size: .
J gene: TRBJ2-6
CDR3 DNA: TGTGCTAGTGGTTTGTCAGGGGGCAACTCTGGGGCCAACGTCCTGACTTTC
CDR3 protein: CASGLSGGNSGANVLTF

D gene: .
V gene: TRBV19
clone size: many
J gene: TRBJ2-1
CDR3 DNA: TGTGCCAGTAGTATAGATCTCCCTAGCGCGTCTGAGCAGTTCTTC
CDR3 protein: CASSIDLPSASEQFF

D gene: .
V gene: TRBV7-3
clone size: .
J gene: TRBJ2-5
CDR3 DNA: TGTGCCAGCAGCACCGTAGGGACCCAGTACTTC
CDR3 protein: CASSTVGTQYF

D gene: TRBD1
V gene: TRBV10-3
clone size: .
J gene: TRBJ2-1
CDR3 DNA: TGTGCCATCAGTGGGTCAACGGGACAGGGGGCTAGCTCCTACAATGAGCAGTTCTTC
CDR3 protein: CAISGSTGQGASSYNEQFF

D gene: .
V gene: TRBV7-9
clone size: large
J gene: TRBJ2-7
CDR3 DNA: TGTGCCAGCAGCCACCGGGACACCCTCGCCGAGCAGTACTTC
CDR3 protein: CASSHRDTLAEQYF

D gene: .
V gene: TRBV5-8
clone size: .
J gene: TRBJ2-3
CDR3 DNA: TGTGTCAGCAGCTTGGTGACAGCTACTATAGATACGCAGTATTTT
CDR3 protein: CVSSLVTATIDTQYF

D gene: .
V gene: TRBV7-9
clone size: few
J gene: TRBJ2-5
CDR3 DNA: TGTGCCAGCAGCTTAGGGTACGGGGAAGAGACCCAGTACTTC
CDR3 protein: CASSLGYGEETQYF

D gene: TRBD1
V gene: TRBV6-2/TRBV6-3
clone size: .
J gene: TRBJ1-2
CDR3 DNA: TGTGCCAGCAGTACGGACAGGGGCTATGGCTACACCTTC
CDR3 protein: CASSTDRGYGYTF

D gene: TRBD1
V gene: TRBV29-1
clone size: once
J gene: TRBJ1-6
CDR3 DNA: TGCAGCGTTGCCCGCGAAAGGACAGGCACCGAGCAGTACTTT
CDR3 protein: CSVARERTGTEQYF

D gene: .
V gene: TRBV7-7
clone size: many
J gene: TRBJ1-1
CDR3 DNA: TGTGCTAGCAGCAACCCCAGAATATGCACTGAAGCTTTCTTT
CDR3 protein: CASSNPRICTEAFF

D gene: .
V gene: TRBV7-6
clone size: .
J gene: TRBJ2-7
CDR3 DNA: TGTGCCAGCAGCTTACTCGGAGATTCGAATGAGCAGTACTTC
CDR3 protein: CASSLLGDSNEQYF

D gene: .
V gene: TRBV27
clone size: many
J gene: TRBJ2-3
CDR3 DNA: TGTGCCAGCAGTTTATCGTGGGGACGTTGGGATACGCAGTATTTT
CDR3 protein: CASSLSWGRWDTQYF

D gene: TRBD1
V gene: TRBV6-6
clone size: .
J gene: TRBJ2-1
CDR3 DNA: TGTGCCAGCAGTTACTCGTTGACAGGGGGCTATGAGCAGTTCTTC
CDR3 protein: CASSYSLTGGYEQFF

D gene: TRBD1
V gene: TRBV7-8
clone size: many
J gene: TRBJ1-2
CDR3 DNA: TGTGCCAGCAGCTTAGACGGACAGGGGGCAGGTGGCTACACCTTC
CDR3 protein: CASSLDGQGAGGYTF

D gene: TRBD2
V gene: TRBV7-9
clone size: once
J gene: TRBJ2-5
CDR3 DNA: TGTGCCAGCAGCTCGGGACTAGCGGGAGGGCAAGAGACCCAGTACTTC
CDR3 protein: CASSSGLAGGQETQYF

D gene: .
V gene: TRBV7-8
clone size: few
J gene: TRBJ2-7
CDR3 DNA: TGTGCCAGCAGCTTAGGAGTGTTTGGGTACGAGCAGTACTTC
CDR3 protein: CASSLGVFGYEQYF

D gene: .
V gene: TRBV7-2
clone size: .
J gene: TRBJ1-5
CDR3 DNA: TGTGCCAGCAGCTTAGCGGACAGTATTCTTAGCAATCAGCCCCAGCATTTT
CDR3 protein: CASSLADSILSNQPQHF

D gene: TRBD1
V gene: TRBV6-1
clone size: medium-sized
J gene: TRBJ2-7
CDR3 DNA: TGTGCCAGCGCTGGGACAGGGGTGGGTTTCGAGCAGTACTTC
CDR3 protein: CASAGTGVGFEQYF

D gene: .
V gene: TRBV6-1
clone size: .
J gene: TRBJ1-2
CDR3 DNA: TGTGCCAGCAGTGGAGGACAGATAAGCTATGGCTACACCTTC
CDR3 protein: CASSGGQISYGYTF

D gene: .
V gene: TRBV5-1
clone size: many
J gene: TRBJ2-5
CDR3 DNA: TGCGCCAGCAGCTTGGCCGCCAGCCAAGAGATCCTCGGGACCCAGTACTTC
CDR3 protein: CASSLAASQEILGTQYF

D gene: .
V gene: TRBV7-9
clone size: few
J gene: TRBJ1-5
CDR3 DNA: TGTGCCAGCAGCTTAGAGGGGGGTTTGGGGGCCGTCGATCAGCCCCAGCATTTT
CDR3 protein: CASSLEGGLGAVDQPQHF

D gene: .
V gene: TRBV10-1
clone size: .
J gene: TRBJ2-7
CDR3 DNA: TGCGCCAGCAGTGAATCGAACATGACCCTGGGGGAGCAGTACTTC
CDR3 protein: CASSESNMTLGEQYF

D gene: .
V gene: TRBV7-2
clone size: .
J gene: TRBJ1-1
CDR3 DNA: TGTGCCAGCAGCTTAGGAGGGGTGCGCACTGAAGCTTTCTTT
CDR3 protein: CASSLGGVRTEAFF

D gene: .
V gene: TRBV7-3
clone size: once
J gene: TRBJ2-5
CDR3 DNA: TGTGCCAGCAGCTTACGCTCGGGTTCAGAGACCCAGTACTTC
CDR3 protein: CASSLRSGSETQYF

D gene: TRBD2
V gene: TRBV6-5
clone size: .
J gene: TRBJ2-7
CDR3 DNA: TGTGCCAGCAGTTCAGGCGCAGGGACTATCCGTTACGAGCAGTACTTC
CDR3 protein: CASSSGAGTIRYEQYF

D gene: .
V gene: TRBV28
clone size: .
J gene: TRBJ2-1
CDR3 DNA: TGTGCCAGCAGTCCCACACGAGCCTACAATGAGCAGTTCTTC
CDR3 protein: CASSPTRAYNEQFF

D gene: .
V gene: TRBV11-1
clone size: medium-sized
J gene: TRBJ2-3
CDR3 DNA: TGTGCCAGCAGCTTACCAGCGGAAGCAGATACGCAGTATTTT
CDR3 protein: CASSLPAEADTQYF

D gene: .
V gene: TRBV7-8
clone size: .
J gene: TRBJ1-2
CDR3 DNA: TGTGCCAGCAGCTTAACCGCAAACAACTATGGCTACACCTTC
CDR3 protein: CASSLTANNYGYTF

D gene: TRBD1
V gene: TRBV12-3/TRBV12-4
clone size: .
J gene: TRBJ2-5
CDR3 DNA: TGTGCCAGCAGTTCGTCCGGGACAGGGAACCAAGAGACCCAGTACTTC
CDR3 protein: CASSSSGTGNQETQYF

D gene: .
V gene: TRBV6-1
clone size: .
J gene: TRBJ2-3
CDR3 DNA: TGTGCCAGCGGGAGGACACTCACAGATACGCAGTATTTT
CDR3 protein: CASGRTLTDTQYF

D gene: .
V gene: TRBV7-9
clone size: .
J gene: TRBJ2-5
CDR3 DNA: TGTGCTAGCAGCTTACCACACAGGGTCGGAGCCTACGAGCAGCACTTC
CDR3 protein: CASSLPHRVGAYEQHF

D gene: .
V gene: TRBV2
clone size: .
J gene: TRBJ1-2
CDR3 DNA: TGTGCCAGCAGTGAGACCCATAGTGGTGGCTACACCTTC
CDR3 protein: CASSETHSGGYTF

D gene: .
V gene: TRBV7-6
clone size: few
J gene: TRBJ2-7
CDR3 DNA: TGTGCCAGCAGCTTTGGGGGGAGACGGGAGAATGAGCAGTACTTC
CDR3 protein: CASSFGGRRENEQYF

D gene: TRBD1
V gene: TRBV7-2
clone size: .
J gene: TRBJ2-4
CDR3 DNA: TGTGCCAGCAGCTTGCCCCCGGGACAGTTGGCCAAAAACATTCAGTACTTC
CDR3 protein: CASSLPPGQLAKNIQYF

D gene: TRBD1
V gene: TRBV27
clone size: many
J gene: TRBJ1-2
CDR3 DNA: TGTGCCAGCAGTTTATTTGGGACAGAGAACTATGGCTACACCTTC
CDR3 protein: CASSLFGTENYGYTF

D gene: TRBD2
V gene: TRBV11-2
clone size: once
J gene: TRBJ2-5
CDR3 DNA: TGTGCCAGCAGCTTTAGCGGGGGGGCCGGGGAGACCCAGTACTTC
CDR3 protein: CASSFSGGAGETQYF

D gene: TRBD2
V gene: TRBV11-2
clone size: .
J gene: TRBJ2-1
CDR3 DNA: TGTGCCAGCAGCTGGGGAGGGTCGCAGATTGAGCAGTTCTTC
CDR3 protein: CASSWGGSQIEQFF

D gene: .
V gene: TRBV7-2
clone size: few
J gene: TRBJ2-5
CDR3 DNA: TGTGCCAGCAGCTTACAGGGGTTGGGAGAGACCCAGTACTTC
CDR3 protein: CASSLQGLGETQYF

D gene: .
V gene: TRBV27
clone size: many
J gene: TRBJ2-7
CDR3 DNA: TGTGCCAGCATGGGGGGCGCGTCCTACGAGCAGTACTTC
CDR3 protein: CASMGGASYEQYF

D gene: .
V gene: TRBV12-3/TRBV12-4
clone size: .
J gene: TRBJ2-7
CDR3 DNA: TGTGCCAGCAGTTTGGGCGGGAACTACAATGAGCAGTACTTC
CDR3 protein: CASSLGGNYNEQYF

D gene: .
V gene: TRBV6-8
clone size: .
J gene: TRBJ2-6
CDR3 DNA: TGTGCCAGCAGTTACATTGATGGGGCCAACGTCCTGACTTTC
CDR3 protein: CASSYIDGANVLTF

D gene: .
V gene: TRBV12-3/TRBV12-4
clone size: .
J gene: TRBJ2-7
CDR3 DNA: TGTGCCAGCAGTTTATCTTCGCTCGAGCAGTACTTC
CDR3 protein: CASSLSSLEQYF

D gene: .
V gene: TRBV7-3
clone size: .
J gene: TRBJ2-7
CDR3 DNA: TGTGCCAGCAGCATCACCCGGGACACCCTCGCCGAGCAGTACTTC
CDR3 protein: CASSITRDTLAEQYF

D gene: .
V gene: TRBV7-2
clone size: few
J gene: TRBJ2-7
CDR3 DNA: TGTGCCAGCAGCTACCACTACGAGCAGTACTTC
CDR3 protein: CASSYHYEQYF

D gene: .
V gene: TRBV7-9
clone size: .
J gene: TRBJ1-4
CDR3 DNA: TGTGCCAGCAGCTTAGGGGGACGGACGGGTGAAAAACTGTTTTTT
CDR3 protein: CASSLGGRTGEKLFF

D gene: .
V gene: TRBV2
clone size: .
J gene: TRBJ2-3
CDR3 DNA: TGTGCCAGCAGTTTCCTAGGGGCTAGCACAGATACGCAGTATTTT
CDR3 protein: CASSFLGASTDTQYF